This T cell receptor beta chain derives from a study of cytomegalovirus exposure and HLA in healthy donors. About the study: The study placed around 80% of its approximately 400 genotyped donors in the Caucasian-associated ancestry cluster.

On this clone: Its antigen remains unknown.

Findings and limits, study-wide: Highest at DRB1 and lowest at HLA-C, TCR association rates differed among HLA loci in a later analysis. In an earlier analysis, productive rearrangement rates for most beta V segments clustered near 87% or 30%. CMV serostatus was the only immune exposure information that was available.

V gave up 3 bases and J gave up 0 bases, with 6 bases separating them. There are 15 residues in the CDR3. Per germline, CDR1 KGHSH and CDR2 LQKENI. The primer mix had 60 Vbeta and 13 Jbeta primers. Produced via immunoSEQ multiplex PCR; TCRdb's table is partial and in-frame only. The listing records 100,000 to 150,000 clones. The TCR originated in a man in his late teens or twenties in good health and CMV-seronegative. The sequencing sample was made of PBMCs. This chain joins TRBV18 and TRBJ2-6; no clear D. As DNA, the CDR3 is TGTGCCAGCTCACCGACAAGCTCTGGGGCCAACGTCCTGACTTTC. Protein sequence: CASSPTSSGANVLTF.